This TCR beta chain was found in a study of patients and donors after allogeneic stem cell transplantation. TCRdb reprocessed the RT-PCR reads with MiXCR, giving one entry per CDR3 protein. The repertoire holds about 200,000 distinct CDR3 sequences, with 40% to 45% as singletons. The sample comprised blood, either unsorted or a sorted T cell fraction (not recorded which). This receptor was taken from a human donor who was either an allogeneic HSCT recipient or a stem cell or donor lymphocyte infusion donor (not recorded which). It is not recorded whose cells these are; they may come from a transplant donor.

CDR3 DNA: TGTGCCAGCAGCTATGACAGTCTGGAAGCTTTCTTT. Protein product: CASSYDSLEAFF. The chain has TRBV7-9 and TRBJ1-1; tentative D call: TRBD1 (5 bases). Trimming took off 4 bases at V and 8 bases at J, with 11 bases between the two ends. The V gene's germline CDR1 is SEHNR and CDR2 FQNEAQ (reference sequence). The CDR3 totals 12 residues. The complete variable domain, with remaining parts taken from reference TRBV7-9 and TRBJ1-1, reads DTGVSQNPRHKITKRGQNVTFRCDPISEHNRLYWYRQTLGQGPEFLTYFQNEAQLEKSRLLSDRFSAERPKGSFSTLEIQRTEQGDSAMYLCASSYDSLEAFFGQGTRLTVV.